This T cell receptor (beta chain) was sequenced for a study of blood T cell repertoires in COVID-19. Study-wide context: Both acute and convalescent COVID-19 samples were obtained from the United States, Italy and Spain. The cDNA or gDNA used as material had been derived from T cells, B-cell-depleted T cells, or PBMCs.

Original processing methods: Estimation of nucleated cell counts relied on the amplification of reference gene primers. Sequencing was performed with immunoSEQ multiplex PCR; in TCRdb, only in-frame clones are kept and a portion is missing. V, J and clone size reflect that table, while D and trimming were determined from the DNA. The sample includes some 170,000 clones, 65% to 80% seen only once; the top ten take less than 9.5%. V lost 6 bases and J 3 bases, leaving 9 bases between the germline ends. The CDR3 is made up of 13 amino acids. The germline gives CDR1 MNHEY, CDR2 SVGAGI. Material for sequencing was peripheral blood. This clonotype originated in a man aged 55 to 70 with acute or convalescent COVID-19. The V call is TRBV6-5, the J call TRBJ2-1; possibly TRBD1 for D (5 bases). CDR3 amino acids: CASRRDSYNEQFF. In nucleotides, the CDR3 is TGTGCCAGCAGACGTGACAGCTACAATGAGCAGTTCTTC.